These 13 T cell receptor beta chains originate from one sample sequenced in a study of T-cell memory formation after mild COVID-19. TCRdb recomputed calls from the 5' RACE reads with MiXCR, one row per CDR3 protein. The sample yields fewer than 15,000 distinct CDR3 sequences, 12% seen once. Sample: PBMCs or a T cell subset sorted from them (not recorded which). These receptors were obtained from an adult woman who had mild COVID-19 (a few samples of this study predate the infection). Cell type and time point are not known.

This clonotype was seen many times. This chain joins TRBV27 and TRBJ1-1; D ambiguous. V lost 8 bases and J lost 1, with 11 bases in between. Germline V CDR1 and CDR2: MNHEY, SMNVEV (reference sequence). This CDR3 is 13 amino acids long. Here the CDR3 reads CASQFTANTEAFF. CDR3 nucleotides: TGTGCCAGCCAGTTTACAGCGAACACTGAAGCTTTCTTT.

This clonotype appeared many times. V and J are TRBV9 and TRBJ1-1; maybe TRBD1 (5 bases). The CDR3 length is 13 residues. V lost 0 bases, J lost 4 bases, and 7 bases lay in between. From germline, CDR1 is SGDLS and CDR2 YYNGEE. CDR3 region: CASSVGGRTEAFF. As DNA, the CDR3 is TGTGCCAGCAGCGTAGGGGGCCGCACTGAAGCTTTCTTT.

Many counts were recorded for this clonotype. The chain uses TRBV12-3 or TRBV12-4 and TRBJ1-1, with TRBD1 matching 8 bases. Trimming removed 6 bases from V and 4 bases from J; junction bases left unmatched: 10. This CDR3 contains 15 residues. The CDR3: CASRYADRDGTEAFF. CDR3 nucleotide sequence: TGTGCCAGCAGATACGCGGACAGGGACGGCACTGAAGCTTTCTTT.

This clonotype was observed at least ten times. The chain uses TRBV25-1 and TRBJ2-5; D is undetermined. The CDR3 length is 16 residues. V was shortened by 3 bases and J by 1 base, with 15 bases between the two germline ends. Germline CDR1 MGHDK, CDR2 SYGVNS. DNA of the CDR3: TGTGCCAGCAGTGAGTGGCCTTTGGGCCTCCAAGAGACCCAGTACTTC. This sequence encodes CASSEWPLGLQETQYF.

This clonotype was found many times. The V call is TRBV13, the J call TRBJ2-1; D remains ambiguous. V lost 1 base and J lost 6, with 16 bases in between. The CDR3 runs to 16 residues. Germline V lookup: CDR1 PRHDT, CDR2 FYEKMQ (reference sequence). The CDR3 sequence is CASSLDYMISPNEQFF. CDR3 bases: TGTGCCAGCAGCTTAGACTACATGATATCACCCAATGAGCAGTTCTTC.

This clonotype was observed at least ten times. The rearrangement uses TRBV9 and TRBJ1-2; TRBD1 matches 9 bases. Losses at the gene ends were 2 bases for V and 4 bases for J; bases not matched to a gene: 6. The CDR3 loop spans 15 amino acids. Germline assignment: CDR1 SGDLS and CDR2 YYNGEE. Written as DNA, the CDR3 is TGTGCCAGCAGCGTCCCGGGACAGGGCGGCTATGGCTACACCTTC. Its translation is CASSVPGQGGYGYTF.

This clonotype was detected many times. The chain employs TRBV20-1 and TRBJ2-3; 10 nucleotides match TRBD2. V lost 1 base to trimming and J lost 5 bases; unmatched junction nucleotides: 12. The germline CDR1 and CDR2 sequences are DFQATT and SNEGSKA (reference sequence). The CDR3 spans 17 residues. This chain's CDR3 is CSARGASGGQGLDTQYF. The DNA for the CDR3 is TGCAGTGCTAGAGGGGCTAGCGGGGGCCAGGGTTTAGATACGCAGTATTTT.

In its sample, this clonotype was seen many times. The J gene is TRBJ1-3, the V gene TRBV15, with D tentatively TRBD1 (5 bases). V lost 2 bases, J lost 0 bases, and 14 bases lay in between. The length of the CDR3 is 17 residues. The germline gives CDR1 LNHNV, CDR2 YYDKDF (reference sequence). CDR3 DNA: TGTGCCACCAGCAGAACCAGTACAGGCAACTCTGGAAACACCATATATTTT. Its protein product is CATSRTSTGNSGNTIYF.

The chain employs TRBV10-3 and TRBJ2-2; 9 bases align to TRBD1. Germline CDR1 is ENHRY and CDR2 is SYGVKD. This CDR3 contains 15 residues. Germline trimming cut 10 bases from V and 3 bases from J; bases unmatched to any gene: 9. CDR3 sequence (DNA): TGTGCCACCAAGAACAGGACAGGGGACACCGGGGAGCTGTTTTTT. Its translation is CATKNRTGDTGELFF.

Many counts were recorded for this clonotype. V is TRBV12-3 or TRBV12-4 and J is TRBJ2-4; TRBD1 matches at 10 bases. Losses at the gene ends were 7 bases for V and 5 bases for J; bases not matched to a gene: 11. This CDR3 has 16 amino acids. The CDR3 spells CASTPPYGTGENIQYF. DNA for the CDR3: TGTGCCAGCACCCCCCCCTACGGGACAGGGGAAAACATTCAGTACTTC.

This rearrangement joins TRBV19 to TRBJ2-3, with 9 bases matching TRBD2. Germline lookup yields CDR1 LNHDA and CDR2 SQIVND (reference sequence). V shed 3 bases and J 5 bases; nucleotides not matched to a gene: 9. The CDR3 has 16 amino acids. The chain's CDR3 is CASSIMAGGTQDTQYF. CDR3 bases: TGTGCCAGTAGTATTATGGCGGGAGGGACTCAAGATACGCAGTATTTT.

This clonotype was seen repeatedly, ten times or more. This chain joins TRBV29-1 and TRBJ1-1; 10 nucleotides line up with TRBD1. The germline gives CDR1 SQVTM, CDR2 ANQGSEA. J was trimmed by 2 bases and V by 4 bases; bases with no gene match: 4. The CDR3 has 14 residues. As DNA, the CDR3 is TGCAGCGTTGTGGGGACAGGGGTCAACACTGAAGCTTTCTTT. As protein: CSVVGTGVNTEAFF. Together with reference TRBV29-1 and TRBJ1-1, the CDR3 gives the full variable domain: SAVISQKPSRDICQRGTSLTIQCQVDSQVTMMFWYRQQPGQSLTLIATANQGSEATYESGFVIDKFPISRPNLTFSTLTVSNMSPEDSSIYLCSVVGTGVNTEAFFGQGTRLTVV.

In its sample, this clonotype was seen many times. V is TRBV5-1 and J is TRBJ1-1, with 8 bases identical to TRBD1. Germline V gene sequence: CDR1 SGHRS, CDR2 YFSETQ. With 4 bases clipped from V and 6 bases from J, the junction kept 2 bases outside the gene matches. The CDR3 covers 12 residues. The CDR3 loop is CASSDRGAEAFF. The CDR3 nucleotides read TGCGCCAGCAGCGACAGGGGCGCTGAAGCTTTCTTT. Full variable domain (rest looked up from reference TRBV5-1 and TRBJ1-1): KAGVTQTPRYLIKTRGQQVTLSCSPISGHRSVSWYQQTPGQGLQFLFEYFSETQRNKGNFPGRFSGRQFSNSRSEMNVSTLELGDSALYLCASSDRGAEAFFGQGTRLTVV.